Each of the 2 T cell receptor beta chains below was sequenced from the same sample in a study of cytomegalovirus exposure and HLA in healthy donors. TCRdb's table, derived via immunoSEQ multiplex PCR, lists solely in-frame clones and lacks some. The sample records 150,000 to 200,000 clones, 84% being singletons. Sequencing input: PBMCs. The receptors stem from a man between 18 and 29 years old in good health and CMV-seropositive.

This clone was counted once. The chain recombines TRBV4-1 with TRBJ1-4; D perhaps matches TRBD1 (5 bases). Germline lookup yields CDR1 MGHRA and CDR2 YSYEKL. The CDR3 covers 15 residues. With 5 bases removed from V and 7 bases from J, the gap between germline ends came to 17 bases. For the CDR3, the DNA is TGCGCCAGCAGCGAGATTGGGGGGGTGGGTGAAAAACTGTTTTTT. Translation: CASSEIGGVGEKLFF.

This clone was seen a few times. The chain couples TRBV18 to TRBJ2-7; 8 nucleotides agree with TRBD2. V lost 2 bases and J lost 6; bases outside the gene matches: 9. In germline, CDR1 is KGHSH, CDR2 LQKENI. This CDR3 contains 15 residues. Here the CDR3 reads CASSPMGLGSSEQYF. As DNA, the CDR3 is TGTGCCAGCTCACCAATGGGACTAGGCTCGAGCGAGCAGTACTTC.